Given below is one T cell receptor (beta chain) in context. Its antigen is still unknown. Data came from immunoSEQ multiplex PCR; TCRdb stores just in-frame clones and leaves some out. The sample shows tens of thousands of clones, around 93% of them seen only once. The record originates from a study of OX40 agonist ivuxolimab in advanced cancers. Study-level points and caveats: Some nonresponders likewise displayed low normalized T-cell clonal expansion.

V was cut by 4 bases and J by 6 bases, with 19 bases left in between. CDR1 MNHNS and CDR2 SASEGT come from the germline V gene. The CDR3 consists of 16 residues. The input for sequencing was CD4+ or CD8+ T cells sorted from blood, taken in a trial of the OX40 agonist ivuxolimab. The chain recombines TRBV6-1 with TRBJ2-1; D is perhaps TRBD2 (6 bases). The TCR comes from an adult with an advanced solid tumor such as melanoma, head and neck, liver or kidney cancer. The DNA of the CDR3 is TGTGCCAGCAGTGTTTCGGGGGACTCCTATAGCAATGAGCAGTTCTTC. Translated, it gives CASSVSGDSYSNEQFF.